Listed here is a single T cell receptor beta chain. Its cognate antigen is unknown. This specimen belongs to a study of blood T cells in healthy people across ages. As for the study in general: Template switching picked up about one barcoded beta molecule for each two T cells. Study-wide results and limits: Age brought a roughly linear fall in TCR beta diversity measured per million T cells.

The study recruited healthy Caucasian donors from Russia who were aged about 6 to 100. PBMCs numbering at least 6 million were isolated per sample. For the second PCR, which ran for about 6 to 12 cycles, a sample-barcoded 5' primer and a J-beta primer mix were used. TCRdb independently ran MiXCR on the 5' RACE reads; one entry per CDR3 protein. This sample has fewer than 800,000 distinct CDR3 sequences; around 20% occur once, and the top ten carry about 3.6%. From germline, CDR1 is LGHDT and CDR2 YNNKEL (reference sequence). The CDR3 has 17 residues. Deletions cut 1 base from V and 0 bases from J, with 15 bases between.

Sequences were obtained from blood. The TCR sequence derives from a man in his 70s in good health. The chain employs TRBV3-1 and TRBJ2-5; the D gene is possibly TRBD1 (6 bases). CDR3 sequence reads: CASSQGGTRPNQETQYF. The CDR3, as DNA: TGTGCCAGCAGCCAAGGGGGGACAAGGCCCAACCAAGAGACCCAGTACTTC.